The 12 T cell receptor beta chains in this list originate from one sample, sequenced in a study of blood T cell repertoires in COVID-19. The data were produced by immunoSEQ multiplex PCR, yet TCRdb's version contains in-frame clones alone and is incomplete. The data show hundreds of thousands of clones, under 85% seen once. Sample: peripheral blood. Receptors were obtained from a woman aged 25 to 45 with COVID-19, enrolled during active disease.

This chain connects TRBV28 to TRBJ1-2; maybe TRBD1 (6 bases). The CDR3 contains 13 residues. Germline CDR1 is MDHEN and CDR2 is SYDVKM. V lost 8 bases and J 0 bases, leaving 10 bases between the germline ends. The CDR3 is CASQGGANYGYTF. The CDR3 coding sequence is TGTGCCAGCCAAGGGGGGGCTAACTATGGCTACACCTTC.

In DNA form, the CDR3 reads TGTGCCAGCAGCTTGGTACTAGCGGGAGTGGTTGGCGACATTCAGTACTTC. The encoded protein is CASSLVLAGVVGDIQYF. The chain couples TRBV5-5 to TRBJ2-4; 11 bases are a match to TRBD2. The V gene end was trimmed by 0 bases and the J gene end by 8 bases; junction bases not matched to a gene: 10. Looked up from germline, CDR1 is SGHKS and CDR2 is YYEKEE (reference sequence). The CDR3 runs to 17 residues.

The genes are TRBV18 and TRBJ2-3, with D possibly being TRBD2 (6 bases). V was shortened by 0 bases and J by 0 bases, with 7 bases between the two germline ends. The CDR3 totals 15 residues. Germline V gives CDR1 KGHSH, CDR2 LQKENI. The CDR3 loop reads CASSPPGTSTDTQYF. The CDR3 DNA reads as TGTGCCAGCTCACCACCGGGGACTAGCACAGATACGCAGTATTTT.

The chain employs TRBV7-9 and TRBJ2-7, with D perhaps TRBD1 (6 bases). Trimming removed 4 bases from V and 3 bases from J, with 13 bases in between. The CDR3 totals 14 residues. Germline V lookup: CDR1 SEHNR, CDR2 FQNEAQ (reference sequence). CDR3 residues: CASSWGQQGYEQYF. The CDR3 DNA reads as TGTGCCAGCAGCTGGGGCCAACAGGGCTACGAGCAGTACTTC.

On this clone itself: This may be a read error: a much more frequent sequence differs by one nucleotide. Other DNA sequences within the sample encode an identical CDR3. The V and J genes are TRBV7-9 and TRBJ1-1; no clear D. The V gene's germline CDR1 is SEHNR and CDR2 FQNEAQ (reference sequence). Trimming left V 5 bases short and J 3 bases short, with 4 bases between. The CDR3 runs to 11 residues. Here the CDR3 DNA reads TGTGCCAGCAGCCCCTACACTGAAGCTTTCTTT. It is translated as CASSPYTEAFF.

CDR3 residues: CASSYSKRVKRYEQYF. In DNA, the CDR3 is TGTGCCAGCAGTTACTCGAAGCGGGTTAAGAGATACGAGCAGTACTTC. This sequence joins TRBV6-6 and TRBJ2-7; D might be TRBD2 (6 bases). The germline V gene encodes CDR1 MNHNY and CDR2 SVGAGI (reference sequence). The CDR3 has 16 residues. Deletions cut 0 bases from V and 4 bases from J, with 16 bases between.

The chain combines TRBV11-2 with TRBJ2-2; 8 bases match TRBD2. Germline V gives CDR1 SGHAT, CDR2 FQNNGV. V lost 5 bases to trimming and J lost 7 bases; unmatched junction nucleotides: 9. CDR3 length equals 15 residues. In DNA form, the CDR3 reads TGTGCCAGCAGCCACGTTCGGGAGGGCCTCGGGGAGCTGTTTTTT. Translated: CASSHVREGLGELFF.

The V gene is TRBV9, the J gene TRBJ2-6, with D unclear. Looked up from germline, CDR1 is SGDLS and CDR2 is YYNGEE. The CDR3 has 14 amino acids. The ends were cut back, 5 bases at V and 0 bases at J, with 6 bases in the middle. CDR3 protein: CASSRDSGANVLTF. CDR3 bases: TGTGCCAGCAGTAGAGACTCTGGGGCCAACGTCCTGACTTTC.

V is TRBV5-6 and J is TRBJ1-3; 8 nucleotides agree with TRBD1. Germline CDR1 SGHDT, CDR2 YYEEEE. V lost 1 base to trimming and J lost 0 bases; unmatched junction nucleotides: 12. The CDR3 contains 19 residues. CDR3 region: CASSLRWGTGFFSGNTIYF. The CDR3 region has the DNA TGTGCCAGCAGCTTGCGGTGGGGGACAGGCTTTTTCTCTGGAAACACCATATATTTT.

The V call is TRBV4-1, the J call TRBJ2-3; 12 bases agree with TRBD2. V trimming: 4 bases; J trimming: 4 bases; junction bases outside the gene matches: 6. CDR3 size: 16 residues. The germline V gene has CDR1 MGHRA and CDR2 YSYEKL. The CDR3 loop reads CASSPLAGGFPDTQYF. In DNA form, the CDR3 reads TGCGCCAGCAGCCCACTAGCGGGGGGCTTTCCAGATACGCAGTATTTT.

The sample holds a few counts of this clone. This chain uses TRBV28 with TRBJ1-4, with TRBD1 matching over 8 bases. CDR3 length: 15 amino acids. V lost 8 bases and J lost 8; bases outside the gene matches: 13. CDR1 and CDR2 (germline): MDHEN, SYDVKM. This chain's CDR3 is CASVGLDRGREKLFF. Here the CDR3 DNA reads TGTGCCAGCGTCGGGTTAGACAGGGGCAGGGAAAAACTGTTTTTT. Using reference TRBV28 and TRBJ1-4 for the parts outside the CDR3, the full variable domain is DVKVTQSSRYLVKRTGEKVFLECVQDMDHENMFWYRQDPGLGLRLIYFSYDVKMKEKGDIPEGYSVSREKKERFSLILESASTNQTSMYLCASVGLDRGREKLFFGSGTQLSVL.

The J gene is TRBJ1-5, the V gene TRBV15; perhaps TRBD1 as D (5 bases). The CDR3 loop spans 14 amino acids. In germline, CDR1 is LNHNV, CDR2 YYDKDF (reference sequence). Trimming cost V 7 bases and J 4 bases, with 14 bases left between them. The CDR3 loop is CATTQKQENQPQHF. CDR3 in DNA: TGTGCCACCACCCAAAAACAGGAGAATCAGCCCCAGCATTTT.